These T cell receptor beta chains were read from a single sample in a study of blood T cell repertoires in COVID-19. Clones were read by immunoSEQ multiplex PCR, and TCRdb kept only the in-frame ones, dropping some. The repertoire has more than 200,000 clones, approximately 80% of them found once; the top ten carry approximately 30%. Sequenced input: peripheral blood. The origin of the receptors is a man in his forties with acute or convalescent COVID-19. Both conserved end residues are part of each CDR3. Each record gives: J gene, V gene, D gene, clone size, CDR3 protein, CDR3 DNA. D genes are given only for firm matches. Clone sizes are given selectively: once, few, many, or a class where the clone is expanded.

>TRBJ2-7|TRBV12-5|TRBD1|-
CASGAGTGNNEQYF
TGTGCTAGTGGTGCCGGGACAGGGAATAACGAGCAGTACTTC
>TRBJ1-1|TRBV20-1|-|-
CSASKADRTEAFF
TGCAGTGCTAGTAAAGCGGATCGTACTGAAGCTTTCTTT
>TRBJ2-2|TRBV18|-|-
CASSPPSGGKTGELFF
TGTGCCAGCTCACCACCGTCAGGAGGGAAGACCGGGGAGCTGTTTTTT
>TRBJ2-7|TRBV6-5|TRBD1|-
CASRRQGESSYEQYF
TGTGCCAGCAGGCGACAGGGGGAAAGCTCCTACGAGCAGTACTTC
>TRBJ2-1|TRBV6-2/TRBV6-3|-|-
CASSAQGSYNEQFF
TGTGCCAGCAGTGCACAGGGCTCCTACAATGAGCAGTTCTTC
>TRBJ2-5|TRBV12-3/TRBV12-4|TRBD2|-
CATGTSGGTQYF
TGTGCCACCGGGACTAGCGGGGGGACCCAGTACTTC
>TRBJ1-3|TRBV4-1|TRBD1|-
CASSQEGTGRSGNTIYF
TGCGCCAGCAGCCAAGAGGGGACAGGGCGCTCTGGAAACACCATATATTTT
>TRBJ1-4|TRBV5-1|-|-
CASSLGIEGAYEKLFF
TGCGCCAGCAGCTTGGGCATAGAAGGGGCTTATGAAAAACTGTTTTTT
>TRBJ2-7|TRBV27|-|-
CASSPTHSYEQYF
TGTGCCAGCAGTCCGACTCACTCCTACGAGCAGTACTTC
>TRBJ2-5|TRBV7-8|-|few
CASSTDRATQETQYF
TGTGCCAGCAGCACCGACAGAGCTACCCAAGAGACCCAGTACTTC
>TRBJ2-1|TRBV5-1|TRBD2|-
CASSLNPSGSNEQFF
TGCGCCAGCAGCTTGAATCCTAGCGGGAGCAATGAGCAGTTCTTC
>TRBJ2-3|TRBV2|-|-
CASSFSGTSTDTQYF
TGTGCCAGCAGTTTTAGCGGCACTAGCACAGATACGCAGTATTTT
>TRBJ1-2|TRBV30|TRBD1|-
CAGSLRDSGLGGYTF
TGTGCCGGTTCGCTTCGGGACAGTGGACTGGGAGGCTACACCTTC
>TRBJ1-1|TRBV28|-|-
CASGAGDNTEAFF
TGTGCCAGCGGGGCAGGGGACAACACTGAAGCTTTCTTT
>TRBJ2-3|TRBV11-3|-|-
CASSLRTTTDTQYF
TGTGCCAGCAGCCTAAGGACTACCACAGATACGCAGTATTTT
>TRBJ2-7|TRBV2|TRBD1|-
CASKRTGSYEQYF
TGTGCCAGCAAGCGGACAGGGTCCTACGAGCAGTACTTC
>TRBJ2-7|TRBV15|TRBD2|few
CATSRQILAGGDEQYF
TGTGCCACCAGCAGACAGATCCTAGCGGGAGGGGACGAGCAGTACTTC